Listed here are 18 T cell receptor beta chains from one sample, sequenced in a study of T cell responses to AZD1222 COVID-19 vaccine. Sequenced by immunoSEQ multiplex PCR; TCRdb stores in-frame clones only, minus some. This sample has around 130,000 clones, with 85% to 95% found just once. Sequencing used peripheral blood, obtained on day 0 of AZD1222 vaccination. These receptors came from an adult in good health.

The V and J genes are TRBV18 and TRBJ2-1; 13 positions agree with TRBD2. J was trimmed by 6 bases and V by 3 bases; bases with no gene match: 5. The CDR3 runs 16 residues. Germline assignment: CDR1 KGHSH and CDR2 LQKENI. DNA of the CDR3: TGTGCCAGCTCACCGACGGGACTAGCGGGAACCAATGAGCAGTTCTTC. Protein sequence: CASSPTGLAGTNEQFF.

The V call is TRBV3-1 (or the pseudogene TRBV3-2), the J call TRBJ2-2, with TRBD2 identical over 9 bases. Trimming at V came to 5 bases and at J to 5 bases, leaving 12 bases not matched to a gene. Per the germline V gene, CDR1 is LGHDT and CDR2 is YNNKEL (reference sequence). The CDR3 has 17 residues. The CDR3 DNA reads TGTGCCAGCAGCTCCGCCGCCGGGACTAGCAGAACCGGGGAGCTGTTTTTT. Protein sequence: CASSSAAGTSRTGELFF.

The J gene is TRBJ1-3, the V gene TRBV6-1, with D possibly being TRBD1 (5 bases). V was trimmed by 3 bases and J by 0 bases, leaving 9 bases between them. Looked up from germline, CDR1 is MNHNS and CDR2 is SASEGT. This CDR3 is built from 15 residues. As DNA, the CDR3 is TGTGCCAGCAGTGATGGGGGGTTCTCTGGAAACACCATATATTTT. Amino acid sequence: CASSDGGFSGNTIYF.

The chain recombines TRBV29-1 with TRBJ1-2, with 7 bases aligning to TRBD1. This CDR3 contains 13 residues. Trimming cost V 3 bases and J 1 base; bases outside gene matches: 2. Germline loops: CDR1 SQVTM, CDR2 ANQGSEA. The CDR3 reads CSVEDRSNYGYTF. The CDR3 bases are TGCAGCGTTGAGGACAGGAGTAACTATGGCTACACCTTC.

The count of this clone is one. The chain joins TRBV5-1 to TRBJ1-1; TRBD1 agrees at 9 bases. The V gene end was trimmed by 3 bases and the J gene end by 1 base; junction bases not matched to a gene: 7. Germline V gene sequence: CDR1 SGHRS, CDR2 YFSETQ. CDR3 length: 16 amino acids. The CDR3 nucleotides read TGCGCCAGCAGCTGGGACAGGGATTTGGAGAACACTGAAGCTTTCTTT. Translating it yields CASSWDRDLENTEAFF.

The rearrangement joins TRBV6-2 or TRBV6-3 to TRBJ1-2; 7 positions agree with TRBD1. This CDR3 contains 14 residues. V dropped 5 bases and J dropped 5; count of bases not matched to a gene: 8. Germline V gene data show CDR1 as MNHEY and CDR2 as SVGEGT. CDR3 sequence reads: CASSRRQGLYGYTF. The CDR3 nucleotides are TGTGCCAGCAGTAGAAGACAGGGACTATATGGCTACACCTTC.

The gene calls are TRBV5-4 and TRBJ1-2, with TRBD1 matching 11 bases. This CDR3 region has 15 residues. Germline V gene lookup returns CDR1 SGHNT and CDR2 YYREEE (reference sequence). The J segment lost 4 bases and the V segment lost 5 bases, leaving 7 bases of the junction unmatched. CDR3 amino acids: CASRNGQGAGYGYTF. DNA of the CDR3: TGTGCCAGCAGAAATGGACAGGGGGCCGGCTATGGCTACACCTTC.

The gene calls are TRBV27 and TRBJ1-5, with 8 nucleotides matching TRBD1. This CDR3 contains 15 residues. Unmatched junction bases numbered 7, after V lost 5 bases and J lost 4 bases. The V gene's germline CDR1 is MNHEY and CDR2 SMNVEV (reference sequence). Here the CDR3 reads CASSPGQGRNQPQHF. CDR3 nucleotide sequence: TGTGCCAGCAGTCCCGGACAGGGAAGAAATCAGCCCCAGCATTTT.

DNA for the CDR3: TGCGCCAGCAGTGAAAGGAGTCTTAATATTCGACGGAACACTGAAGCTTTCTTT. Protein: CASSERSLNIRRNTEAFF. The V gene is TRBV10-1, the J gene TRBJ1-1; D call uncertain. Trimming shortened V by 3 bases and J by 1 base, and 21 bases separated the two germline ends. Germline CDR1 is WNHNN and CDR2 is SYGVQD (reference sequence). The length of the CDR3 is 18 residues.

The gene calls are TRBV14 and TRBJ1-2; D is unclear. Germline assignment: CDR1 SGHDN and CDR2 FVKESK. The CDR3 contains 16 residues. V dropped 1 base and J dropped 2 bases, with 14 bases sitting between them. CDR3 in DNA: TGTGCCAGCAGCCAAGGTAGGATGCGAGACAACTATGGCTACACCTTC. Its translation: CASSQGRMRDNYGYTF. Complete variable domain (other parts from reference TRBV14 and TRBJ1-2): EAGVTQFPSHSVIEKGQTVTLRCDPISGHDNLYWYRRVMGKEIKFLLHFVKESKQDESGMPNNRFLAERTGGTYSTLKVQPAELEDSGVYFCASSQGRMRDNYGYTFGSGTRLTVV.

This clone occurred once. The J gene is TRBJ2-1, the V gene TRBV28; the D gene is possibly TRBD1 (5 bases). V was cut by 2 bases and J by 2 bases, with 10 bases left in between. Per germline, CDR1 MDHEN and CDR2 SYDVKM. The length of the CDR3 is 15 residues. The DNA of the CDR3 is TGTGCCAGCAGTTTACCCTTGACAGCCTACAATGAGCAGTTCTTC. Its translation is CASSLPLTAYNEQFF.

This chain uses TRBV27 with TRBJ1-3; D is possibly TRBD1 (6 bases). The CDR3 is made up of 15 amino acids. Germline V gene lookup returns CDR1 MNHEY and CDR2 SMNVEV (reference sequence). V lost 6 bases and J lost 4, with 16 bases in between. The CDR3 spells CASSFSDSPGNTIYF. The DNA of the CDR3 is TGTGCCAGCAGCTTCTCGGACAGTCCAGGAAACACCATATATTTT.

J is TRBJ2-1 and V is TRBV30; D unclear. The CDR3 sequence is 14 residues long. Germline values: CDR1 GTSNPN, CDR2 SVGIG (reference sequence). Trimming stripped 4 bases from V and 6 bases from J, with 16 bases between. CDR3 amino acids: CAWNSAEIVNEQFF. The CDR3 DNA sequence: TGTGCCTGGAATTCGGCGGAGATAGTCAATGAGCAGTTCTTC.

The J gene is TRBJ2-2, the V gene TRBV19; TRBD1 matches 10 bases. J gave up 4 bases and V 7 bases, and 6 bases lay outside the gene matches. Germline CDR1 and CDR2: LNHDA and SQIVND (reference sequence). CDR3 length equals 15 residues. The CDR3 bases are TGTGCCAGTACCTCCGGGACAGGGGCCACCGGGGAGCTGTTTTTT. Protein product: CASTSGTGATGELFF.

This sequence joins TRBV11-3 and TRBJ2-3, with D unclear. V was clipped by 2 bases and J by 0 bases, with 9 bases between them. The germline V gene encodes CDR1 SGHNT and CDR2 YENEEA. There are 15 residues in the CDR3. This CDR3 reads CASSLRSASTDTQYF. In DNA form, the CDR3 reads TGTGCCAGCAGCTTAAGGTCGGCCAGCACAGATACGCAGTATTTT.

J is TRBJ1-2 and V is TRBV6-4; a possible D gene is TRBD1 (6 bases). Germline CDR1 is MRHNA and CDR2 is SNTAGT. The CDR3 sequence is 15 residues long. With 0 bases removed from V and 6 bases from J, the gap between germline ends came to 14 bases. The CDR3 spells CASSDSTGGGHGYTF. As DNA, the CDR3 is TGTGCCAGCAGTGACTCGACGGGAGGGGGTCATGGCTACACCTTC.

CDR3 bases: TGTGCCAGCAGTTACTCGCAGGGGGGGACTGAAGCTTTCTTT. This sequence encodes CASSYSQGGTEAFF. This rearrangement joins TRBV6-5 to TRBJ1-1; the match to TRBD1 covers 7 bases. After removal of 0 bases from V and 5 bases from J, the junction contained 3 bases not matched to a gene. This CDR3 comprises 14 residues. The germline V gene encodes CDR1 MNHEY and CDR2 SVGAGI.

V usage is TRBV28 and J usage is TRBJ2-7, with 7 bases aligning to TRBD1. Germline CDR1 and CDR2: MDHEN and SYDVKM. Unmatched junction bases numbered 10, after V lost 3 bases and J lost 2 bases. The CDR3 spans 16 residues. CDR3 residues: CASSFRRGGHTYEQYF. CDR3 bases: TGTGCCAGCAGTTTCCGCCGAGGGGGCCACACCTACGAGCAGTACTTC.